The 27 T cell receptor beta chains presented below share a single source sample, sequenced in a study of spatial heterogeneity in lung cancer (dated by TCRdb to between 2018 and 2020). The library came from 5' RACE. The instrument given in TCRdb is NextSeq 500. The public reads were quality trimmed at Q25 with fastp and then assembled into clones with MiXCR by TCRdb, keeping productive beta chains. Here each entry gathers all rows of one CDR3 protein and keeps the most common genes and DNA. The sample contains around 840 distinct CDR3 sequences, about a tenth of them found a single time. The top ten constitute less than 30% of the sample. What the research found in general, with its limitations: The tumor nonsynonymous mutation count correlated with the number of expanded intratumoral alpha and beta TCRs.

Read against the paper, the sample's time point label means: sample taken at primary tumor resection. No antigen has been assigned to these receptors. Here the sequenced sample was lung tumor tissue, taken at surgery. The receptors come from a male donor with early-stage non-small cell lung cancer.

The chain employs TRBV7-3 and TRBJ2-1; 8 bases align to TRBD2. The CDR3 spans 15 residues. CDR1 and CDR2 (germline): SGHTA, FQGTGA. Trimming removed 3 bases from V and 5 bases from J; junction bases left unmatched: 6. In DNA form, the CDR3 reads TGTGCCAGCAGCTTCGGGGGGGGCTACGACAATGAGCAGTTCTTC. Translation: CASSFGGGYDNEQFF.

Relative to its sample, this clonotype is medium-sized. This chain joins TRBV12-5 and TRBJ2-3; 8 nucleotides align to TRBD1. The CDR3 contains 14 residues. The V and J ends lost 7 bases and 3 bases, in that order; junction bases with no gene match: 6. Germline-derived CDR1 and CDR2 are LGHNT and FRNRAP. Here the CDR3 DNA reads TGTGCTAGTGCTATGGACAGGGCGACAGATACGCAGTATTTT. Translated: CASAMDRATDTQYF.

V and J are TRBV6-2 or TRBV6-3 and TRBJ2-5; D is perhaps TRBD1 (6 bases). The CDR3 runs 15 residues. V was clipped by 5 bases and J by 2 bases, with 15 bases between them. In germline, CDR1 is MNHEY, CDR2 SVGEGT. CDR3 in amino acids: CASSPPGHPQETQYF. The CDR3 nucleotides are TGTGCCAGCAGTCCACCGGGACACCCACAAGAGACCCAGTACTTC.

The sample holds a few counts of this clonotype. This chain connects TRBV5-1 to TRBJ2-1; unclear D gene. Germline V gives CDR1 SGHRS, CDR2 YFSETQ. The CDR3 consists of 12 residues. With 7 bases removed from V and 6 bases from J, the gap between germline ends came to 11 bases. As DNA, the CDR3 is TGCGCCAGCCGCCCGGAGTCCAATGAGCAGTTCTTC. Translating it yields CASRPESNEQFF. The full variable domain, its missing parts supplied by reference TRBV5-1 and TRBJ2-1, is KAGVTQTPRYLIKTRGQQVTLSCSPISGHRSVSWYQQTPGQGLQFLFEYFSETQRNKGNFPGRFSGRQFSNSRSEMNVSTLELGDSALYLCASRPESNEQFFGPGTRLTVL.

In its sample, this clonotype was seen a few times. This rearrangement joins TRBV5-1 to TRBJ2-3; TRBD1 matches 8 bases. Germline lookup yields CDR1 SGHRS and CDR2 YFSETQ. The V gene end was trimmed by 7 bases and the J gene end by 1 base; junction bases not matched to a gene: 5. CDR3 size: 14 residues. The chain's CDR3 is CASLSTGGTDTQYF. The CDR3 DNA reads as TGCGCCAGCTTGTCGACAGGGGGCACAGATACGCAGTATTTT.

The chain has TRBV6-2 or TRBV6-3 and TRBJ2-6; TRBD1 aligns across 9 bases. This CDR3 spans 17 amino acids. CDR1 and CDR2 (germline): MNHEY, SVGEGT. Germline trimming cut 6 bases from V and 0 bases from J; bases unmatched to any gene: 6. The CDR3 protein is CASSWGQGRSGANVLTF. The CDR3 coding sequence is TGTGCCAGCAGCTGGGGACAGGGCCGCTCTGGGGCCAACGTCCTGACTTTC.

In its sample, this clonotype is medium-sized. This rearrangement joins TRBV20-1 to TRBJ1-5, with D possibly TRBD1 on 5 matching bases. The ends were cut back, 0 bases at V and 6 bases at J, with 15 bases in the middle. CDR3 length: 15 amino acids. The germline V gene has CDR1 DFQATT and CDR2 SNEGSKA (reference sequence). CDR3 nucleotide sequence: TGCAGTGCTAGAGAGGGTTCGCAGGGATCTCAGCCCCAGCATTTT. Encoded protein: CSAREGSQGSQPQHF.

The chain joins TRBV4-3 to TRBJ2-1; D gene uncertain. Trimming shortened V by 3 bases and J by 8 bases, and 8 bases separated the two germline ends. The CDR3 extends over 12 amino acids. CDR1 and CDR2 from the germline V gene are LGHNA and YSLEER. In nucleotides, the CDR3 is TGCGCCAGCAGCCAGTTTGGCGATGAGCAGTTCTTC. Translated, it gives CASSQFGDEQFF.

The sample holds one count of this clonotype. The CDR3 sequence: CASSYGGGSFDEQYF. Here the CDR3 DNA reads TGTGCCAGCAGTTACGGTGGCGGGAGTTTTGACGAGCAGTACTTC. This chain links TRBV6-7 with TRBJ2-7, with TRBD2 matching over 7 bases. TRBV6-7 carries the ORF label, with uncertain function. With 2 bases clipped from V and 5 bases from J, the junction kept 9 bases outside the gene matches. This CDR3 region has 15 residues.

This clonotype ranks as large. The rearrangement joins TRBV20-1 to TRBJ2-7; TRBD2 matches at 7 bases. V lost 3 bases and J lost 1; bases outside the gene matches: 0. This CDR3 spans 12 amino acids. Germline V gene data show CDR1 as DFQATT and CDR2 as SNEGSKA (reference sequence). Here the CDR3 reads CSASGGSYEQYF. The CDR3 nucleotides read TGCAGTGCTAGCGGGGGGTCCTACGAGCAGTACTTC.

This clonotype counts as medium-sized. The chain has TRBV6-2 or TRBV6-3 and TRBJ2-7; D not resolved. The CDR3 covers 13 residues. Germline values: CDR1 MNHEY, CDR2 SVGEGT. V lost 2 bases to trimming and J lost 4 bases, with 9 bases between them. The CDR3 reads CASSYGVEYEQYF. The DNA of the CDR3 is TGTGCCAGCAGTTACGGGGTTGAATACGAGCAGTACTTC.

This clonotype is deemed medium-sized. The V and J genes are TRBV6-5 and TRBJ2-2; no reliable D call. Germline CDR1 and CDR2: MNHEY and SVGAGI. This CDR3 contains 13 residues. The germline V and J ends were trimmed by 6 bases and 6 bases, with 11 bases remaining between them. The CDR3 region is CASRLMGAGELFF. CDR3 DNA sequence: TGTGCCAGCAGGCTAATGGGTGCCGGGGAGCTGTTTTTT.

By share of the sample, this clonotype is large. The chain links TRBV5-1 to TRBJ2-7; 8 positions agree with TRBD1. Trimming at V came to 4 bases and at J to 0 bases, leaving 3 bases not matched to a gene. Germline CDR1 SGHRS, CDR2 YFSETQ. The CDR3 covers 14 residues. The CDR3 region has the DNA TGCGCCAGCAGCGGGGGGACAGGCTCCTACGAGCAGTACTTC. Protein sequence: CASSGGTGSYEQYF.

This clonotype was found a few times. V is TRBV20-1 and J is TRBJ1-2; maybe TRBD1 (6 bases). There are 13 residues in the CDR3. Trimming removed 1 base at V and 4 bases at J, with 10 bases between. The germline gives CDR1 DFQATT, CDR2 SNEGSKA (reference sequence). Here the CDR3 reads CSARGGRGYGYTF. The CDR3 DNA reads as TGCAGTGCTAGAGGGGGCAGGGGCTATGGCTACACCTTC.

This clonotype occurred a few times. The V and J genes are TRBV7-2 and TRBJ2-1; D possibly matches TRBD1 or TRBD2 (5 bases each). The CDR3 runs 13 residues. Trimming left V 1 base short and J 9 bases short, with 10 bases between. CDR1 SGHTA and CDR2 FQGNSA come from the germline V gene. This CDR3 is CASSLGGLLEQFF. CDR3 bases: TGTGCCAGCAGCTTAGGGGGGTTGCTTGAGCAGTTCTTC.

The chain combines TRBV7-6 with TRBJ2-1; 9 nucleotides line up with TRBD2. The J call may be wrong; the DNA end is better matched by TRBJ2-7. The CDR3 spans 15 residues. Germline values: CDR1 SGHVS, CDR2 FNYEAQ. The CDR3 region is CASSLVAGVFNEQYF. CDR3 in DNA: TGTGCCAGCAGCTTAGTAGCGGGAGTCTTCAATGAGCAGTACTTC.

In its sample, this clonotype ranks as large (0.1 to 1%). The chain links TRBV28 to TRBJ2-1; D not certain. The V gene's germline CDR1 is MDHEN and CDR2 SYDVKM. The CDR3 spans 13 residues. The V end lost 1 base, the J end lost 9 bases, and 10 bases lay between the germline ends. The CDR3, as DNA: TGTGCCAGCAGTTTATTTGGTTCCGGTGAGCAGTTCTTC. Translation: CASSLFGSGEQFF.

This clonotype is large. The genes are TRBV7-8 and TRBJ1-4; D not resolved. V lost 1 base to trimming and J lost 4 bases, with 7 bases between them. There are 14 residues in the CDR3. The germline gives CDR1 SGHVS, CDR2 FQNEAQ. CDR3 protein: CASSLERFNEKLFF. In DNA, the CDR3 is TGTGCCAGCAGCTTAGAACGGTTTAATGAAAAACTGTTTTTT.

This clonotype is large. The chain recombines TRBV29-1 with TRBJ1-4, with 9 nucleotides matching TRBD1. Germline V gene data show CDR1 as SQVTM and CDR2 as ANQGSEA. V lost 8 bases, J lost 10 bases, and 11 bases stayed unmatched. This CDR3 contains 13 residues. CDR3: CSSMSGQGGKLFF. The CDR3 DNA reads as TGCAGCTCCATGTCGGGACAGGGCGGAAAACTGTTTTTT.

This clonotype is deemed medium-sized (0.01 to 0.1%). The J gene is TRBJ2-7, the V gene TRBV21-1. TRBV21-1 is a pseudogene. There are 10 residues in the CDR3. The CDR3 DNA reads as TGTGCCAGCAGCAAGACCCGTCAGGACTTC. Residues: CASSKTRQDF.

This clonotype is deemed large. The CDR3 bases are TGCAGTGCCCAGGGGGCTTGGAACACTGAAGCTTTCTTT. It is translated as CSAQGAWNTEAFF. This chain links TRBV20-1 with TRBJ1-1; TRBD1 matches at 8 bases. The CDR3 runs 13 residues. Germline CDR1 and CDR2: DFQATT and SNEGSKA (reference sequence). Trimming at V came to 6 bases and at J to 1 base, leaving 4 bases not matched to a gene.

By sample share, this clonotype is medium-sized. The chain uses TRBV12-3 or TRBV12-4 and TRBJ2-7, with 10 bases identical to TRBD2. V shed 5 bases, J shed 2 bases, and the junction held 3 bases outside the gene matches. CDR3 length: 14 residues. The CDR3 is CASSPLAGTYEQYF. DNA of the CDR3: TGTGCCAGCAGTCCACTAGCGGGAACCTACGAGCAGTACTTC.

This chain joins TRBV25-1 and TRBJ2-7; no firm D call. CDR1 and CDR2 (germline): MGHDK, SYGVNS. V shed 3 bases and J shed 4 bases, with 4 bases lying between them. This CDR3 is 11 amino acids long. This CDR3 is CASSDRYEQYF. DNA for the CDR3: TGTGCCAGCAGTGATAGGTACGAGCAGTACTTC.

Here the CDR3 reads CASSEESDRGYSGELFF. DNA of the CDR3: TGTGCCAGCAGTGAGGAATCGGACAGGGGATACTCCGGGGAGCTGTTTTTT. The V gene is TRBV28, the J gene TRBJ2-2; 9 nucleotides align to TRBD1. CDR1 and CDR2 from the germline V gene are MDHEN and SYDVKM. The CDR3 spans 17 residues. V gave up 5 bases and J gave up 6 bases; unmatched junction bases: 13.

This clonotype is medium-sized within its sample. The rearrangement links TRBV5-1 to TRBJ2-2, with D unresolved. V was pared by 0 bases and J by 6 bases, with 12 bases between. Per the germline V gene, CDR1 is SGHRS and CDR2 is YFSETQ. CDR3 size: 15 residues. The CDR3: CASSLDGARSGELFF. The CDR3 region has the DNA TGCGCCAGCAGCTTGGATGGAGCCCGATCCGGGGAGCTGTTTTTT.

Judged by abundance, this clonotype is large. The rearrangement links TRBV18 to TRBJ1-6; D might be TRBD1 (6 bases). Per germline, CDR1 KGHSH and CDR2 LQKENI. Trimming left V 4 bases short and J 6 bases short, with 22 bases between. The length of the CDR3 is 18 residues. The CDR3 spells CASSLQGNDRTANSPLHF. The CDR3 DNA follows: TGTGCCAGCTCACTTCAGGGGAACGACCGGACAGCTAATTCACCCCTCCACTTT. The full variable domain, its missing parts supplied by reference TRBV18 and TRBJ1-6, is NAGVMQNPRHLVRRRGQEARLRCSPMKGHSHVYWYRQLPEEGLKFMVYLQKENIIDESGMPKERFSAEFPKEGPSILRIQQVVRGDSAAYFCASSLQGNDRTANSPLHFGNGTRLTVT.

This clonotype ranks as medium-sized. V gene TRBV7-2 combines with J gene TRBJ2-7; D may be TRBD1 or TRBD2 (6 bases each). With 2 bases removed from V and 6 bases from J, the gap between germline ends came to 11 bases. The CDR3 covers 13 residues. CDR1 is SGHTA and CDR2 is FQGNSA in the germline V gene. The DNA for the CDR3 is TGTGCCAGCAGCTTAACGGGGGCAGGCGAGCAGTACTTC. Protein product: CASSLTGAGEQYF. The full variable domain, with the rest looked up from reference TRBV7-2 and TRBJ2-7, is GAGVSQSPSNKVTEKGKDVELRCDPISGHTALYWYRQSLGQGLEFLIYFQGNSAPDKSGLPSDRFSAERTGGSVSTLTIQRTQQEDSAVYLCASSLTGAGEQYFGPGTRLTVT.